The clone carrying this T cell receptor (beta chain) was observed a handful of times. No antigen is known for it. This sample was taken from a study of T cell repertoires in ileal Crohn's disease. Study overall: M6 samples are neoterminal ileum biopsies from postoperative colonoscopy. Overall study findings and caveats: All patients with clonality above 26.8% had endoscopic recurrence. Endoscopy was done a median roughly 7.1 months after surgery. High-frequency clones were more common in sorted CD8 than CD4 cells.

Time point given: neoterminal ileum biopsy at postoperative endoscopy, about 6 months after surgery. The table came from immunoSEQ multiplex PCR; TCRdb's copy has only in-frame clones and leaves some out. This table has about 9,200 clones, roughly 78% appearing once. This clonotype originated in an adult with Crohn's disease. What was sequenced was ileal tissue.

The CDR3 sequence: CASSGRGQGSPLHF. CDR3 DNA: TGTGCCAGCAGTGGAAGGGGGCAGGGCTCACCCCTCCACTTT. The chain employs TRBV6-1 and TRBJ1-6, with TRBD1 matching over 7 bases. The germline CDR1 and CDR2 sequences are MNHNS and SASEGT. Trimming took 4 bases from V and 10 from J; bases not matched to a gene: 7. CDR3 size: 14 residues.